The sequence of this T cell receptor beta chain was determined in a study of shared clonotypes between healthy human individuals. The naive CD8 population came from CD45RO-negative cells selected for CCR7, without terminally differentiated effector memory CD45RA+ cells. CDR1 is SGHVS, CDR2 FQNEAQ, per germline. Trimming removed 1 base at V and 4 bases at J, with 14 bases between. The CDR3 is 16 residues long. Genomic DNA of each subset was evenly split across several immunoSEQ plates. The data were produced by immunoSEQ multiplex PCR, yet TCRdb's version contains in-frame clones alone and is incomplete. The table shows 600,000 or so clones, with approximately 95% occurring only once.

The clonotype originates from a woman aged 25-40 years in good health. The source material was naive CD8+ T cells sorted from blood. The chain carries TRBV7-8 and TRBJ2-1, with a weak D call TRBD2 (5 bases). CDR3 sequence (DNA): TGTGCCAGCAGCTTAGAGCCAGCGGACTTATACAATGAGCAGTTCTTC. It translates to CASSLEPADLYNEQFF. Combining the CDR3 with reference TRBV7-8 and TRBJ2-1 gives the whole variable domain GAGVSQSPRYKVAKRGQDVALRCDPISGHVSLFWYQQALGQGPEFLTYFQNEAQLDKSGLPSDRFFAERPEGSVSTLKIQRTQQEDSAVYLCASSLEPADLYNEQFFGPGTRLTVL.